The 10 T cell receptor beta chains given below trace back to one sample, sequenced in a study of blood T cell repertoires in COVID-19. Profiled with immunoSEQ multiplex PCR; TCRdb holds only in-frame clones, not every one. The sample includes approximately 300,000 clones, 70% to 85% of them seen just once. The sequenced material came from peripheral blood. Every receptor here comes from a human donor with COVID-19, enrolled during active disease. The donor label of this sample is uncertain.

The genes are TRBV27 and TRBJ1-6, with TRBD1 matching 11 bases. This CDR3 comprises 18 residues. Unmatched junction bases numbered 16, after V lost 2 bases and J lost 13 bases. Germline assignment: CDR1 MNHEY and CDR2 SMNVEV (reference sequence). The CDR3 is CASSLTGWWGQGESPLHF. The CDR3 DNA reads as TGTGCCAGCAGTTTAACGGGATGGTGGGGACAGGGGGAGTCCCCCCTCCACTTT.

The genes are TRBV7-3 and TRBJ2-1, with TRBD1 matching 10 bases. This CDR3 is 16 amino acids long. The V segment lost 4 bases and the J segment 8 bases; nucleotides outside the gene matches: 11. Germline CDR1 reads SGHTA; CDR2 reads FQGTGA. CDR3 residues: CASSSGRQGALDEQFF. Written as DNA, the CDR3 is TGTGCCAGCAGCTCGGGAAGACAGGGGGCGTTGGATGAGCAGTTCTTC.

The chain has TRBV7-2 and TRBJ2-6; tentative D call: TRBD2 (6 bases). Trimming cost V 5 bases and J 0 bases, with 11 bases left between them. The CDR3 is 16 residues long. Germline CDR1 reads SGHTA; CDR2 reads FQGNSA. The CDR3 region is CASSTPGLSGANVLTF. The CDR3 nucleotides are TGTGCCAGCAGCACGCCGGGACTCTCTGGGGCCAACGTCCTGACTTTC.

In its sample, this clone was seen once. This rearrangement joins TRBV19 to TRBJ1-5, with D maybe TRBD1 (5 bases). CDR3 length: 16 residues. The V end was cut by 7 bases, the J end by 2 bases, with 18 bases between. CDR1 LNHDA and CDR2 SQIVND come from the germline V gene (reference sequence). The CDR3 DNA follows: TGTGCCAGTATTCCCGGGGGGTGGGACGGCAATCAGCCCCAGCATTTT. Protein product: CASIPGGWDGNQPQHF.

A single count supports this clone. The CDR3 spells CATITMGDPNPLYNSPLHF. The CDR3 DNA is TGTGCCACCATTACTATGGGAGACCCTAATCCCCTATATAATTCACCCCTCCACTTT. The chain employs TRBV27 and TRBJ1-6; D call uncertain. This CDR3 is built from 19 residues. V was shortened by 10 bases and J by 4 bases, with 29 bases between the two germline ends. Germline CDR1 MNHEY, CDR2 SMNVEV (reference sequence).

V and J are TRBV29-1 and TRBJ2-5; 14 nucleotides line up with TRBD2. CDR1 and CDR2 from the germline V gene are SQVTM and ANQGSEA. The V and J ends lost 6 bases and 3 bases, in that order; junction bases with no gene match: 6. This CDR3 comprises 15 residues. The CDR3: CSVQTSGRGKETQYF. CDR3 nucleotides: TGCAGCGTCCAGACTAGCGGGAGGGGGAAAGAGACCCAGTACTTC.

This chain connects TRBV15 to TRBJ2-3, with 10 bases aligning to TRBD2. The CDR3 sequence is 16 residues long. The junction had 7 bases not matched to a gene; V was cut back by 1 base and J by 6 bases. Germline V gene data show CDR1 as LNHNV and CDR2 as YYDKDF (reference sequence). For the CDR3, the DNA is TGTGCCACCAGCAGAGGGACAGCGGGAGGGCGGGATACGCAGTATTTT. It codes for CATSRGTAGGRDTQYF.

The V and J genes are TRBV18 and TRBJ1-1, with D possibly being TRBD1 (6 bases). The V gene's germline CDR1 is KGHSH and CDR2 LQKENI. Trimming removed 3 bases from V and 1 base from J, with 12 bases in between. CDR3 length equals 15 residues. This chain's CDR3 is CASSPQAGENTEAFF. CDR3 nucleotide sequence: TGTGCCAGCTCACCCCAGGCAGGGGAGAACACTGAAGCTTTCTTT.

About this clone: The junction differs from germline at one of its ends, possibly a read error. This chain connects TRBV7-7 to TRBJ2-7; perhaps TRBD2 as D (6 bases). CDR3 size: 15 residues. The germline V gene encodes CDR1 SSHAT and CDR2 FNYEAQ (reference sequence). DNA of the CDR3: TGTGCTAGCAGCTTAGGTCCCGGGAGATCCTACGAGCAGTACTTC. Its protein product is CASSLGPGRSYEQYF.

The chain carries TRBV7-3 and TRBJ2-1; 10 nucleotides agree with TRBD2. Unmatched junction bases numbered 3, after V lost 0 bases and J lost 7 bases. Germline V gives CDR1 SGHTA, CDR2 FQGTGA. CDR3 length: 15 residues. CDR3 sequence reads: CASSLTSGRTNEQFF. The CDR3 nucleotides are TGTGCCAGCAGCTTAACTAGCGGGAGGACGAATGAGCAGTTCTTC. The full variable domain, completed using reference TRBV7-3 and TRBJ2-1, is GAGVSQTPSNKVTEKGKYVELRCDPISGHTALYWYRQSLGQGPEFLIYFQGTGAADDSGLPNDRFFAVRPEGSVSTLKIQRTERGDSAVYLCASSLTSGRTNEQFFGPGTRLTVL.